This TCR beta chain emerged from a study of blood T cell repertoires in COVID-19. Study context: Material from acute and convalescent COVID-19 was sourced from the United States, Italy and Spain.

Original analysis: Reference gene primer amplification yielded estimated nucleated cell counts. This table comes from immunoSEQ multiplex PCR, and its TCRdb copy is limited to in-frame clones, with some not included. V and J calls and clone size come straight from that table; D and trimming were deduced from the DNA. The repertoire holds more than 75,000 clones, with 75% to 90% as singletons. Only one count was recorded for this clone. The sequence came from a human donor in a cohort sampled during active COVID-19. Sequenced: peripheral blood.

The chain's CDR3 is CAISEEFAGAGEQYF. The CDR3 region has the DNA TGTGCCATCAGTGAGGAATTCGCGGGGGCGGGGGAGCAGTACTTC. V is TRBV10-3 and J is TRBJ2-7; D perhaps matches TRBD2 (7 bases). With 2 bases removed from V and 7 bases from J, the gap between germline ends came to 18 bases. The CDR3 covers 15 residues. Germline-derived CDR1 and CDR2 are ENHRY and SYGVKD.